The 18 T cell receptor beta chains reported below all come from one sample, sequenced in a study of cytomegalovirus exposure and HLA in healthy donors. PCR involved 60 Vbeta and 13 Jbeta primers. Profiled with immunoSEQ multiplex PCR; TCRdb holds only in-frame clones, not every one. The table has around 90,000 clones, roughly 83% seen once. What was sequenced was PBMCs. These receptors all come from a male donor in good health and CMV-seropositive.

Worth noting for this clone: At one boundary the junction diverges from the germline segment, which might be a read error. The rearrangement links TRBV29-1 to TRBJ1-2; D is undetermined. CDR1 SQVTM and CDR2 ANQGSEA come from the germline V gene. The CDR3 is 11 residues long. The CDR3 bases are TGCAGCGCTACAGATTCCTATGGCTACTCCTTC. Residues: CSATDSYGYSF. The complete variable domain, with remaining parts taken from reference TRBV29-1 and TRBJ1-2, reads SAVISQKPSRDICQRGTSLTIQCQVDSQVTMMFWYRQQPGQSLTLIATANQGSEATYESGFVIDKFPISRPNLTFSTLTVSNMSPEDSSIYLCSATDSYGYSFGSGTRLTVV.

The chain couples TRBV6-4 to TRBJ2-1, with 9 bases aligning to TRBD2. The J segment lost 4 bases and the V segment lost 5 bases, leaving 6 bases of the junction unmatched. The germline V gene encodes CDR1 MRHNA and CDR2 SNTAGT. The CDR3 length is 15 residues. CDR3 protein: CASSPLAGPYNEQFF. CDR3 sequence (DNA): TGTGCCAGCAGTCCACTAGCGGGCCCTTACAATGAGCAGTTCTTC.

The chain recombines TRBV19 with TRBJ2-7, with D tentatively TRBD2 (5 bases). V lost 1 base, J lost 6 bases, and 13 bases lay in between. Germline V lookup: CDR1 LNHDA, CDR2 SQIVND (reference sequence). The CDR3 runs 14 residues. The chain's CDR3 is CASSIGQARAEQYF. As DNA, the CDR3 is TGTGCCAGTAGTATAGGTCAAGCGAGGGCCGAGCAGTACTTC.

This clone was observed a single time. The chain links TRBV18 to TRBJ1-1, with D perhaps TRBD1 (6 bases). Trimming removed 4 bases from V and 3 bases from J, with 15 bases in between. The CDR3 has 15 amino acids. The germline V gene has CDR1 KGHSH and CDR2 LQKENI. The CDR3, as DNA: TGTGCCAGCTCACTGAGACAGGCGGGGGACACTGAAGCTTTCTTT. As protein: CASSLRQAGDTEAFF.

With respect to this clone: Other DNA variants within this sample encode the same CDR3. This chain links TRBV19 with TRBJ1-2; D is unresolved. The germline gives CDR1 LNHDA, CDR2 SQIVND (reference sequence). The CDR3 runs 12 residues. Deletions cut 9 bases from V and 3 bases from J, with 11 bases between. The CDR3 DNA reads as TGTGCCAGCCAGTCATCACACTATGGCTACACCTTC. It translates to CASQSSHYGYTF.

The V and J genes are TRBV30 and TRBJ1-2; D not certain. CDR1 GTSNPN and CDR2 SVGIG come from the germline V gene (reference sequence). This CDR3 is 14 amino acids long. Between the trimmed V and J ends, which lost 2 bases and 8 bases, there was a span of 18 bases. The CDR3 DNA is TGTGCCTGGAGTAGTCCGGGATCACGGGTGGGCTACACCTTC. It translates to CAWSSPGSRVGYTF.

This clone was picked up one time. The chain joins TRBV6-6 to TRBJ1-4, with D possibly TRBD1 on 5 matching bases. Germline loops: CDR1 MNHNY, CDR2 SVGAGI (reference sequence). Deletions cut 2 bases from V and 7 bases from J, with 11 bases between. This CDR3 has 14 residues. The CDR3: CASSYLWGGEKLFF. The CDR3 DNA is TGTGCCAGCAGTTACCTCTGGGGCGGTGAAAAACTGTTTTTT.

The chain uses TRBV10-3 and TRBJ1-6; 10 bases align to TRBD1. This CDR3 comprises 15 residues. V trimming: 3 bases; J trimming: 9 bases; junction bases outside the gene matches: 5. Per the germline V gene, CDR1 is ENHRY and CDR2 is SYGVKD. The CDR3 reads CAISDPGQGTSPLHF. The CDR3 nucleotides read TGTGCCATCAGTGATCCGGGACAGGGGACTTCACCCCTCCACTTT.

The rearrangement uses TRBV4-1 and TRBJ2-2, with 7 bases that match TRBD1. With V trimmed by 3 bases and J by 6 bases, 1 base remained unmatched. Germline loops: CDR1 MGHRA, CDR2 YSYEKL. There are 13 residues in the CDR3. The CDR3 coding sequence is TGCGCCAGCAGCCACGGGACAGCCGGGGAGCTGTTTTTT. This encodes CASSHGTAGELFF.

The V and J genes are TRBV5-6 and TRBJ1-2, with D possibly TRBD1 on 6 matching bases. Per the germline V gene, CDR1 is SGHDT and CDR2 is YYEEEE. The CDR3 is 12 residues long. V lost 4 bases, J lost 4 bases, and 8 bases lay in between. In DNA, the CDR3 is TGTGCCAGCAGCCCCAGGGGCTATGGCTACACCTTC. Translating it yields CASSPRGYGYTF.

The J gene is TRBJ1-6, the V gene TRBV9, with 7 positions matching TRBD1. Germline CDR1 is SGDLS and CDR2 is YYNGEE. Unmatched junction bases numbered 6, after V lost 5 bases and J lost 7 bases. This CDR3 has 14 amino acids. In DNA, the CDR3 is TGTGCCAGCAGACGAGGGACAGAGAATTCACCCCTCCACTTT. It translates to CASRRGTENSPLHF.

The genes are TRBV5-1 and TRBJ2-7, with 11 nucleotides matching TRBD1. The CDR3 has 17 residues. Per germline, CDR1 SGHRS and CDR2 YFSETQ. The trim removed 3 bases at V and 6 bases at J, leaving 14 bases unmatched. This CDR3 is CASSSFGDRGLPPEQYF. The CDR3 DNA sequence: TGCGCCAGCAGCTCCTTCGGGGACAGGGGGTTACCTCCCGAGCAGTACTTC.

Notes on this clone: An end of the junction differs from the germline gene, which may be a read error. The V and J genes are TRBV9 and TRBJ1-1; 12 bases line up with TRBD1. The CDR3 totals 17 residues. CDR1 and CDR2 (germline): SGDLS, YYNGEE. The CDR3 spells CVSSATGQGAVNTEAFF. Here the CDR3 DNA reads TGTGTCAGCAGCGCTACGGGACAGGGGGCCGTGAACACTGAAGCTTTCTTT.

The V and J genes are TRBV12-5 and TRBJ2-7; D gene unclear. V was trimmed by 3 bases and J by 3 bases, leaving 6 bases between them. This CDR3 is built from 12 residues. Germline lookup yields CDR1 LGHNT and CDR2 FRNRAP. CDR3 in amino acids: CASGFVIYEQYF. CDR3 bases: TGTGCTAGTGGTTTTGTTATCTACGAGCAGTACTTC.

V is TRBV10-3 and J is TRBJ1-2; 8 bases align to TRBD1. This CDR3 spans 14 amino acids. Germline assignment: CDR1 ENHRY and CDR2 SYGVKD. Unmatched junction bases numbered 3, after V lost 2 bases and J lost 4 bases. CDR3 DNA: TGTGCCATCAGTGAGGGACAGGGACTCTATGGCTACACCTTC. Translating gives CAISEGQGLYGYTF.

V is TRBV2 and J is TRBJ1-1, with a weak D call TRBD1 (5 bases). Trimming pared 6 bases from V and 6 bases from J, leaving 14 bases between. There are 13 residues in the CDR3. CDR1 SNHLY and CDR2 FYNNEI come from the germline V gene. The CDR3 DNA follows: TGTGCCAGCAGGGACACCACCGCTCCTGAAGCTTTCTTT. Translated: CASRDTTAPEAFF.

DNA for the CDR3: TGTGCCAGCACCCCCCTTGGGACACCCTATGGCTACACCTTC. Translating it yields CASTPLGTPYGYTF. This chain joins TRBV9 and TRBJ1-2; tentative D call: TRBD1 (6 bases). CDR3 size: 14 residues. V was clipped by 6 bases and J by 4 bases, with 16 bases between them. In germline, CDR1 is SGDLS, CDR2 YYNGEE.

J is TRBJ1-1 and V is TRBV25-1; the D gene is possibly TRBD1 (5 bases). This CDR3 is 14 amino acids long. V dropped 5 bases and J dropped 0 bases, with 10 bases sitting between them. The germline V gene encodes CDR1 MGHDK and CDR2 SYGVNS. For the CDR3, the DNA is TGTGCCAGCAGTTTTCAGGGAATGAACACTGAAGCTTTCTTT. This gives the protein CASSFQGMNTEAFF.